This T cell receptor beta chain was profiled in a study of cytomegalovirus exposure and HLA in healthy donors. Study details: Early on, a data release was issued that held roughly 84 million unique TCRs from HLA-typed donors. Findings of the study overall: Earlier analysis yielded a pattern in which most TCR beta V segments were productive about 87% or about 30% of the time. Later on, an analysis found that several of the most significant clusters appeared to be linked to common viral pathogens, which included parvovirus B19.

V lost 1 base and J lost 0; bases outside the gene matches: 9. Germline V lookup: CDR1 SGHDT, CDR2 YYEEEE. This CDR3 is 17 amino acids long. As for this clone: Its target is not known.

The PCR made use of 60 Vbeta and 13 Jbeta primers. Produced via immunoSEQ multiplex PCR; TCRdb's table is partial and in-frame only. The sample holds around 130,000 clones, 79% seen once. The clonotype comes from a man aged 18 to 29 in good health and CMV-seronegative. The material sequenced was PBMCs. The J gene is TRBJ2-5, the V gene TRBV5-6; 7 bases fit TRBD1. In DNA form, the CDR3 reads TGTGCCAGCAGCTTGTTCGGGCAGGGGGAATACCAAGAGACCCAGTACTTC. Translating gives CASSLFGQGEYQETQYF.